A selection of T cell receptor beta chains follows, all from one sample in a study of post-analysis software for immune sequencing data. A single record per CDR3 protein comes from TCRdb applying MiXCR to the PCR reads. This sample yields approximately 440,000 distinct CDR3 sequences, of which around 40% are seen a single time; 9% to 13% belongs to the top ten. The sample consisted of blood. Receptors originate from a girl between 5 and 17 years old with multiple sclerosis. CDR3s include the opening cysteine and the closing phenylalanine or tryptophan. A D gene is named only where the DNA matches it firmly. Size tells how often a clone was seen (once, few, many) or the class of an expanded clone, and some rows leave it out.

>TRBD1|TRBV10-3|TRBJ2-7|few
TGTGCCATCAGGAACAGGGGTGACAGCTCCTACGAGCAGTACTTC
CAIRNRGDSSYEQYF
>.|TRBV5-1|TRBJ2-5|.
TGCGCCAGCAGCAGCGACGGGGAGACCCAGTACTTC
CASSSDGETQYF
>.|TRBV12-3/TRBV12-4|TRBJ1-2|.
TGTGCCAGCAGTGACCCATTGACAGAAACCTATGGCTACACCTTC
CASSDPLTETYGYTF
>.|TRBV20-1|TRBJ2-3|many
TGCAGTGCTAGAAGTTGGGAACTGAACACAGATACGCAGTATTTT
CSARSWELNTDTQYF
>.|TRBV6-5|TRBJ1-2|.
TGTGCCAGCAGCTCCGGACAGACCCATGGCTACACCTTC
CASSSGQTHGYTF
>.|TRBV12-5|TRBJ2-5|few
TGTGCTAGTGGTTTTGAGGATGGGGGCTACCAAGAGACCCAGTACTTC
CASGFEDGGYQETQYF
>TRBD2|TRBV12-3/TRBV12-4|TRBJ2-1|.
TGTGCCAGCAGTTCCGGGACTAGCGGGAGGTCCGGTGAGCAGTTCTTC
CASSSGTSGRSGEQFF
>TRBD1|TRBV6-6|TRBJ1-1|.
TGTGCCAGCAGTGTTCCGGGACAGGGGGCTGAAGCTTTCTTT
CASSVPGQGAEAFF
>.|TRBV4-3|TRBJ1-1|few
TGCGCCAGCAGCCAAGAAGTCTGGTTGGACACTGAAGCTTTCTTT
CASSQEVWLDTEAFF
>.|TRBV20-1|TRBJ1-5|.
TGCAGTGCTAGTGCGAATAGCAATCAGCCCCAGCATTTT
CSASANSNQPQHF
>.|TRBV11-2|TRBJ2-7|.
TGTGCCAGCAGTTTATCGAGCGGGCAGGGGTACGAGCAGTACTTC
CASSLSSGQGYEQYF
>TRBD1|TRBV10-3|TRBJ2-1|.
TGTGCCATCACCACCACCGGACAGGGCAATGAGCAGTTCTTC
CAITTTGQGNEQFF
>.|TRBV11-2|TRBJ2-1|few
TGTGCCAGCCGTGGGGGGCGGGAACAGGGGAGCTCCTACAATGAGCAGTTCTTC
CASRGGREQGSSYNEQFF
>.|TRBV5-6|TRBJ2-2|once
TGTGCCAGCAGCTTGTTTGACACCGGGGAGCTGTTTTTT
CASSLFDTGELFF
>TRBD1|TRBV20-1|TRBJ1-2|.
TGCAGTGCTAGAGCTCTAACCCCAGGGGGCGCGCTGTTCGGCTACACCTTC
CSARALTPGGALFGYTF
>TRBD1|TRBV20-1|TRBJ2-7|.
TGCAGTGCGCCGGGACAGGGGTATCTATACGAGCAGTACTTC
CSAPGQGYLYEQYF
>.|TRBV29-1|TRBJ2-1|few
TGCAGCGTTGAAAAGGGTGCCGATGAGCGGTTCTTC
CSVEKGADERFF
>.|TRBV5-1|TRBJ1-2|once
TGCGCCAGCAGCTTGGAGTCAGGGTTTGATGGCTACACCTTC
CASSLESGFDGYTF
>TRBD1|TRBV5-5|TRBJ2-7|few
TGTGCCAGCAGCTTGGGGGACGGACAGGGGACCTACGAGCAGTACTTC
CASSLGDGQGTYEQYF
>.|TRBV15|TRBJ2-1|few
TGTGCCACCAGCAGAGAAGCCTATGAGCAGTTCTTC
CATSREAYEQFF
>.|TRBV5-1|TRBJ2-5|few
TGCGCCAGCAGAAGGAGACAAGAGACCCAGTACTTC
CASRRRQETQYF
>.|TRBV6-2/TRBV6-3|TRBJ1-1|.
TGTGCCAGCAGTTTCGGGACACATGTTCGTTTGAACACTGAAGCTTTCTTT
CASSFGTHVRLNTEAFF
>.|TRBV27|TRBJ2-5|few
TGTGCCAGCAGTTTACTCGGGCCGTCGCGCGAGACCCAGTACTTC
CASSLLGPSRETQYF
>.|TRBV19|TRBJ2-3|.
TGTGCCAGTAGTATAGAGGGGGTTATGGGCACAGATACGCAGTATTTT
CASSIEGVMGTDTQYF
>TRBD2|TRBV28|TRBJ2-3|.
TGTGCCAGCAGTCCCCGAGGACTAGCGGGAGTTATAGATACGCAGTATTTT
CASSPRGLAGVIDTQYF
>.|TRBV18|TRBJ2-6|few
TGTGCCAGCTCACCACCGGTTACTGGGGCCAACGTCCTGACTTTC
CASSPPVTGANVLTF
>TRBD1|TRBV7-9|TRBJ2-5|.
TGTGCCAGCAGCCGGGACAGGGGGACCCAGTACTTC
CASSRDRGTQYF
>TRBD1|TRBV7-3|TRBJ2-5|few
TGTGCCAGCAGCGCCGGGACAGGGGATGGAGAGACCCAGTACTTC
CASSAGTGDGETQYF
>TRBD1|TRBV6-2/TRBV6-3|TRBJ1-5|few
TGTGCCAGCAGTTACGACAGGGGAGGCAATCAGCCCCAGCATTTT
CASSYDRGGNQPQHF
>.|TRBV5-1|TRBJ2-5|.
TGCGCCAGCAGCTCCTTTTGGGGGAGGAGGCAAGAGACCCAGTACTTC
CASSSFWGRRQETQYF
>.|TRBV4-2|TRBJ1-4|.
TGTGCCAGCAGCCAGAAGAGGGAAAATGATGGAAAACTGTTTTTT
CASSQKRENDGKLFF
>.|TRBV7-2|TRBJ1-2|few
TGTGCCAGCAGCTTAGAGGGACGGGCAGGCTACACCTTC
CASSLEGRAGYTF
>TRBD1|TRBV7-9|TRBJ1-2|.
TGTGCCAGCAGCTCTTCGACAGGGAACTATGGCTACACCTTC
CASSSSTGNYGYTF
>TRBD2|TRBV12-5|TRBJ2-1|.
TGTGCTAGTGGTTTCTGGCGGGAGAGGTACAATGAGCAGTTCTTC
CASGFWRERYNEQFF
>.|TRBV7-8|TRBJ2-5|.
TGTGCCAGCACCCCGGCATCTGGGACCCAGTACTTC
CASTPASGTQYF
>TRBD1|TRBV5-1|TRBJ2-1|few
TGCGCCAGCAGCCTAGACAGGGAGAGCTCCTACAATGAGCAGTTCTTC
CASSLDRESSYNEQFF
>.|TRBV21-1|TRBJ2-7|.
TGTGCCAGCAGCCCAAAGTCGGATCCTCGCGAGCAGTACTTC
CASSPKSDPREQYF